This T cell receptor beta chain was documented in a study of OX40 agonist ivuxolimab in advanced cancers. Study overall: The study gave patients intravenous ivuxolimab at 0.01 to 10 mg/kg every 2 weeks.

Germline loops: CDR1 SNHLY, CDR2 FYNNEI. The CDR3 runs 16 residues. V was trimmed by 7 bases and J by 1 base, leaving 16 bases between them. Libraries were prepared by immunoSEQ multiplex PCR; TCRdb keeps only in-frame clonotypes and omits some of them. The sample includes more than 70,000 clones, 75% to 90% of them seen just once. Sample: CD4+ or CD8+ T cells sorted from blood, taken in a trial of the OX40 agonist ivuxolimab. The TCR comes from an adult with an advanced solid tumor such as melanoma, head and neck, liver or kidney cancer. The chain employs TRBV2 and TRBJ2-2; a weak D match, TRBD1 (6 bases). The CDR3 nucleotides read TGTGCCAGCATGCTTCCGGGACACCGGAACACCGGGGAGCTGTTTTTT. Translated: CASMLPGHRNTGELFF. Full variable domain (outside the CDR3, taken from reference TRBV2 and TRBJ2-2): EPEVTQTPSHQVTQMGQEVILRCVPISNHLYFYWYRQILGQKVEFLVSFYNNEISEKSEIFDDQFSVERPDGSNFTLKIRSTKLEDSAMYFCASMLPGHRNTGELFFGEGSRLTVL.